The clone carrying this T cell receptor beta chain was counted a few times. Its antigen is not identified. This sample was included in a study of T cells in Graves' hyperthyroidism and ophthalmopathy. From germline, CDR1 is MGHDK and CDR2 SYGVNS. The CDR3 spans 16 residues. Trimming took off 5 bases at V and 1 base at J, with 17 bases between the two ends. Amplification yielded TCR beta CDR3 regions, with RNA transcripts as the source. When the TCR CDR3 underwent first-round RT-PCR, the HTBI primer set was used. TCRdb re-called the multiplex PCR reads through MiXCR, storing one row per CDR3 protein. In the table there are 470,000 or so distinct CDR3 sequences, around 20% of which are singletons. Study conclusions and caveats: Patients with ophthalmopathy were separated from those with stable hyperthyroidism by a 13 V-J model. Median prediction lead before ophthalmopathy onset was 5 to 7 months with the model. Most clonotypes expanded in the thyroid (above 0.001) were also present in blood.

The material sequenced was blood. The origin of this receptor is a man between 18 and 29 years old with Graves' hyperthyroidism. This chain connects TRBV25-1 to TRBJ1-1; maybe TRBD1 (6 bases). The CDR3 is CASSIPDSLGNTEAFF. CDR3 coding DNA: TGTGCCAGCAGTATCCCGGACAGCCTGGGGAACACTGAAGCTTTCTTT.